This T cell receptor (beta chain) was found in a study of T cell responses to AZD1222 COVID-19 vaccine. The repertoire was sequenced with immunoSEQ multiplex PCR; TCRdb's copy has only in-frame clones and lacks some. The repertoire consists of over 100,000 clones, with around 90% occurring once and the leading ten covering about 6%. In its sample, this clone was seen once. The TCR sequence derives from an adult in good health. The specimen comprised peripheral blood, sampled on day 0 of AZD1222 vaccination.

The CDR3 sequence is CASSQVRGRHTGELFF. CDR3 coding DNA: TGTGCCAGCAGCCAAGTCCGGGGGAGGCACACCGGGGAGCTGTTTTTT. The chain joins TRBV14 to TRBJ2-2, with a tentative D call TRBD2 (6 bases). Trimming removed 1 base from V and 3 bases from J, with 12 bases in between. Germline CDR1 SGHDN, CDR2 FVKESK. CDR3 size: 16 residues.